Each of the 27 T cell receptor beta chains below was sequenced from the same sample in a study of blood T cell repertoires in COVID-19. This table comes from immunoSEQ multiplex PCR, and its TCRdb copy is limited to in-frame clones, with some not included. The sample consists of around 250,000 clones, about 87% of them appearing once. Sequenced sample: peripheral blood. These receptors were taken from a woman aged 70 to 79 with active or convalescent COVID-19.

This clone was observed a single time. This chain uses TRBV5-1 with TRBJ2-5, with 7 bases identical to TRBD1. The CDR3 has 13 amino acids. Germline V gene lookup returns CDR1 SGHRS and CDR2 YFSETQ. Trimming removed 6 bases from V and 5 bases from J; junction bases left unmatched: 7. The CDR3 protein is CASTYSRGETQYF. CDR3 DNA sequence: TGCGCCAGCACTTACTCCAGGGGGGAGACCCAGTACTTC. Full variable domain (remainder filled in from reference TRBV5-1 and TRBJ2-5): KAGVTQTPRYLIKTRGQQVTLSCSPISGHRSVSWYQQTPGQGLQFLFEYFSETQRNKGNFPGRFSGRQFSNSRSEMNVSTLELGDSALYLCASTYSRGETQYFGPGTRLLVL.

The chain employs TRBV19 and TRBJ1-4; 7 positions match TRBD1. Germline trimming cut 4 bases from V and 8 bases from J; bases unmatched to any gene: 7. This CDR3 is built from 14 residues. CDR1 is LNHDA, CDR2 SQIVND, per germline (reference sequence). CDR3 in amino acids: CASSTQGLSEKLFF. CDR3 DNA sequence: TGTGCCAGTAGTACACAGGGGTTGTCGGAAAAACTGTTTTTT.

This chain connects TRBV6-2 or TRBV6-3 to TRBJ1-5; the match to TRBD1 covers 12 bases. The V gene end was trimmed by 2 bases and the J gene end by 7 bases; junction bases not matched to a gene: 6. The CDR3 spans 16 residues. Germline CDR1 reads MNHEY; CDR2 reads SVGEGT. The CDR3 DNA sequence: TGTGCCAGCAGTTACGGAGGGACAGGGGGCAGGCAGCCCCAGCATTTT. This codes for CASSYGGTGGRQPQHF.

The chain links TRBV19 to TRBJ1-4; the match to TRBD1 covers 7 bases. This CDR3 has 13 residues. CDR1 is LNHDA, CDR2 SQIVND, per germline (reference sequence). The trim removed 5 bases at V and 11 bases at J, leaving 8 bases unmatched. The CDR3 DNA is TGTGCCAGTAGTGGGACAGAGGTAGGGAAACTGTTTTTT. Translated, it gives CASSGTEVGKLFF.

This clone was counted a single time. The rearrangement links TRBV24-1 to TRBJ2-1, with TRBD1 as a possible D gene (5 bases). CDR1 is KGHDR and CDR2 is SFDVKD in the germline V gene. V lost 10 bases, J lost 10 bases, and 19 bases lay in between. This CDR3 spans 13 amino acids. DNA of the CDR3: TGTGCCACGGCCCCGGACACGGGCAGCGAGCAGTTCTTC. It specifies CATAPDTGSEQFF.

V usage is TRBV12-3 or TRBV12-4 and J usage is TRBJ1-1; possible D gene TRBD1, 6 bases. The CDR3 consists of 13 residues. Deletions cut 6 bases from V and 0 bases from J, with 8 bases between. CDR3 coding DNA: TGTGCCAGCAGCCGGACAGTGAACACTGAAGCTTTCTTT. This encodes CASSRTVNTEAFF.

As regards this clone: One end of the junction is discordant with germline, which a read error may explain. The V gene is TRBV27, the J gene TRBJ2-7, with D possibly matching TRBD1 (7 bases). The length of the CDR3 is 12 residues. Looked up from germline, CDR1 is MNHEY and CDR2 is SMNVEV (reference sequence). CDR3: CASSLRAGGTFF. CDR3 sequence (DNA): TGTGCCAGCAGTTTACGCGCAGGGGGGACGTTTTTC.

The rearrangement links TRBV19 to TRBJ1-5; no firm D call. The V end was cut by 4 bases, the J end by 2 bases, with 24 bases between. There are 19 residues in the CDR3. Germline V gene lookup returns CDR1 LNHDA and CDR2 SQIVND (reference sequence). This CDR3 reads CASSNDVWVGGRGNQPQHF. CDR3 nucleotides: TGTGCCAGTAGTAATGATGTTTGGGTAGGAGGGCGGGGCAATCAGCCCCAGCATTTT.

The chain has TRBV6-6 and TRBJ1-2; possible D gene TRBD1, 6 bases. Trimming took off 6 bases at V and 14 bases at J, with 13 bases between the two ends. CDR3 length: 10 residues. Per germline, CDR1 MNHNY and CDR2 SVGAGI (reference sequence). The CDR3: CASSNRELTF. The CDR3 nucleotides are TGTGCCAGCAGCAACAGGGAACTAACCTTC.

V usage is TRBV3-1 (or the pseudogene TRBV3-2) and J usage is TRBJ1-1; D unclear. V was cut by 0 bases and J by 0 bases, with 17 bases left in between. The CDR3 loop spans 18 amino acids. Germline CDR1 and CDR2: LGHDT and YNNKEL (reference sequence). As DNA, the CDR3 is TGTGCCAGCAGCCAAGATGGAAGGGTGGGAGGGATGAACACTGAAGCTTTCTTT. This codes for CASSQDGRVGGMNTEAFF.

The rearrangement joins TRBV27 to TRBJ2-7, with D perhaps TRBD1 (6 bases). In germline, CDR1 is MNHEY, CDR2 SMNVEV (reference sequence). This CDR3 has 13 residues. With 3 bases removed from V and 7 bases from J, the gap between germline ends came to 13 bases. The CDR3 protein is CASSFTGMGEQYF. The CDR3 nucleotides read TGTGCCAGCAGTTTCACAGGGATGGGTGAGCAGTACTTC.

The rearrangement links TRBV4-3 to TRBJ1-4, with TRBD1 identical over 8 bases. The V gene's germline CDR1 is LGHNA and CDR2 YSLEER. Trimming cost V 4 bases and J 8 bases; bases outside gene matches: 6. The CDR3 has 14 amino acids. This CDR3 is CASSRGTGGEKLFF. In nucleotides, the CDR3 is TGCGCCAGCAGCCGAGGGACAGGAGGAGAAAAACTGTTTTTT.

This chain joins TRBV5-1 and TRBJ2-1; 11 bases map to TRBD1. V lost 3 bases and J lost 9; bases outside the gene matches: 8. This CDR3 region has 15 residues. Per the germline V gene, CDR1 is SGHRS and CDR2 is YFSETQ. CDR3 residues: CASSSGQGAVGEQFF. The CDR3 DNA reads TGCGCCAGCAGCTCTGGACAGGGGGCGGTGGGTGAGCAGTTCTTC.

This chain links TRBV19 with TRBJ1-3, with D maybe TRBD1 (5 bases). V lost 5 bases, J lost 0 bases, and 17 bases lay in between. The germline V gene encodes CDR1 LNHDA and CDR2 SQIVND (reference sequence). The CDR3 contains 17 residues. As DNA, the CDR3 is TGTGCCAGTAGTCCCCCCTTCTCCAGGGCCTCTGGAAACACCATATATTTT. It translates to CASSPPFSRASGNTIYF.

The chain has TRBV19 and TRBJ2-1; a possible D gene is TRBD2 (7 bases). Trimming took 3 bases from V and 4 from J, leaving 16 bases between them. Germline CDR1 is LNHDA and CDR2 is SQIVND (reference sequence). CDR3 size: 16 residues. Here the CDR3 reads CASSMVKGGMYNEQFF. The CDR3 DNA reads as TGTGCCAGTAGTATGGTTAAGGGGGGGATGTACAATGAGCAGTTCTTC. Filled out from reference TRBV19 and TRBJ2-1, the complete variable domain reads DGGITQSPKYLFRKEGQNVTLSCEQNLNHDAMYWYRQDPGQGLRLIYYSQIVNDFQKGDIAEGYSVSREKKESFPLTVTSAQKNPTAFYLCASSMVKGGMYNEQFFGPGTRLTVL.

This clone was recorded once. The chain joins TRBV27 to TRBJ1-2; D call uncertain. Trimming left V 5 bases short and J 4 bases short, with 17 bases between. This CDR3 is 15 amino acids long. Per the germline V gene, CDR1 is MNHEY and CDR2 is SMNVEV (reference sequence). CDR3 nucleotide sequence: TGTGCCAGCAGTGCCTGGCAGGCGGGAAGCTATGGCTACACCTTC. The encoded protein is CASSAWQAGSYGYTF.

This clone was seen a handful of times. V usage is TRBV7-9 and J usage is TRBJ1-2; D gene ambiguous. The CDR3 is made up of 16 amino acids. Trimming took 5 bases from V and 8 from J, leaving 24 bases between them. Germline CDR1 reads SEHNR; CDR2 reads FQNEAQ (reference sequence). This CDR3 is CASSPGSIGDYEGYTF. For the CDR3, the DNA is TGTGCCAGCAGCCCAGGCTCCATCGGGGATTATGAGGGCTACACCTTC.

The chain carries TRBV7-2 and TRBJ1-2; perhaps TRBD1 as D (6 bases). In germline, CDR1 is SGHTA, CDR2 FQGNSA. V gave up 2 bases and J gave up 4 bases, with 11 bases separating them. The CDR3 is 14 residues long. Here the CDR3 reads CASSLFRTVYGYTF. The CDR3 nucleotides are TGTGCCAGCAGCTTATTTCGGACAGTCTATGGCTACACCTTC.

The chain joins TRBV11-2 to TRBJ2-1; no clear D gene. The CDR3 sequence is 11 residues long. Trimming removed 5 bases at V and 6 bases at J, with 5 bases between. Germline loops: CDR1 SGHAT, CDR2 FQNNGV. CDR3 coding DNA: TGTGCCAGCAGCCCCCGCAATGAGCAGTTCTTC. Encoded protein: CASSPRNEQFF.

The genes are TRBV24-1 and TRBJ1-2; possibly TRBD1 for D (6 bases). The CDR3 loop spans 13 amino acids. Per the germline V gene, CDR1 is KGHDR and CDR2 is SFDVKD. The V gene lost 3 bases and the J gene lost 8 bases, with 12 bases spanning the gap. DNA for the CDR3: TGTGCCACCAGTGATCCTACAGGGACGGGCTACACCTTC. Encoded protein: CATSDPTGTGYTF.

The chain uses TRBV4-2 and TRBJ2-5; 9 bases line up with TRBD2. V trimming: 1 base; J trimming: 5 bases; junction bases outside the gene matches: 8. CDR3 length equals 16 residues. Looked up from germline, CDR1 is LGHNA and CDR2 is YNFKEQ. The CDR3 spells CASSQGNAGGPETQYF. CDR3 nucleotides: TGTGCCAGCAGCCAAGGAAACGCGGGGGGGCCGGAGACCCAGTACTTC.

The V gene is TRBV2, the J gene TRBJ2-1, with TRBD2 identical over 11 bases. CDR1 SNHLY and CDR2 FYNNEI come from the germline V gene. There are 14 residues in the CDR3. The V gene end was trimmed by 8 bases and the J gene end by 4 bases; junction bases not matched to a gene: 4. The CDR3 sequence: CASQTSGGYNEQFF. CDR3 sequence (DNA): TGTGCCAGCCAAACTAGCGGGGGTTACAATGAGCAGTTCTTC.

This chain links TRBV6-5 with TRBJ2-1; maybe TRBD2 (6 bases). CDR1 and CDR2 from the germline V gene are MNHEY and SVGAGI. V was shortened by 4 bases and J by 8 bases, with 12 bases between the two germline ends. CDR3 size: 13 residues. CDR3 amino acids: CASSWRGFDEQFF. The CDR3 DNA sequence: TGTGCCAGCAGTTGGAGGGGCTTTGATGAGCAGTTCTTC.

The V gene is TRBV7-2, the J gene TRBJ1-4; D unclear. The CDR3 has 12 residues. CDR1 and CDR2 from the germline V gene are SGHTA and FQGNSA. Between the trimmed V and J ends, which lost 1 base and 10 bases, there was a span of 7 bases. The CDR3 sequence is CASSLGAAKLFF. The DNA of the CDR3 is TGTGCCAGCAGCTTAGGAGCTGCAAAACTGTTTTTT.

The chain combines TRBV5-1 with TRBJ2-5; 9 bases map to TRBD2. This CDR3 comprises 17 residues. Germline V CDR1 and CDR2: SGHRS, YFSETQ. The trim removed 2 bases at V and 5 bases at J, leaving 13 bases unmatched. The chain's CDR3 is CASSFGGGAQLSETQYF. CDR3 nucleotide sequence: TGCGCCAGCAGCTTTGGCGGGGGGGCCCAGTTGTCCGAGACCCAGTACTTC.

This chain joins TRBV19 and TRBJ1-5; D might be TRBD1 (5 bases). The CDR3 extends over 15 amino acids. The germline V and J ends were trimmed by 5 bases and 2 bases, with 13 bases remaining between them. The germline V gene has CDR1 LNHDA and CDR2 SQIVND (reference sequence). The CDR3 DNA sequence: TGTGCCAGTAGTGTAGGGAGGGGAGGCAATCAGCCCCAGCATTTT. Its translation: CASSVGRGGNQPQHF. Full variable domain (outside the CDR3, taken from reference TRBV19 and TRBJ1-5): DGGITQSPKYLFRKEGQNVTLSCEQNLNHDAMYWYRQDPGQGLRLIYYSQIVNDFQKGDIAEGYSVSREKKESFPLTVTSAQKNPTAFYLCASSVGRGGNQPQHFGDGTRLSIL.

The V gene is TRBV7-2, the J gene TRBJ2-1; a weak D match, TRBD1 (6 bases). Germline lookup yields CDR1 SGHTA and CDR2 FQGNSA. Trimming cost V 3 bases and J 10 bases, with 22 bases left between them. The CDR3 contains 16 residues. CDR3 nucleotides: TGTGCCAGCAGCTTGAAAGGGCTAGTGGGGCAGGGGGAGCAGTTCTTC. Its protein is CASSLKGLVGQGEQFF. Complete variable domain (other parts from reference TRBV7-2 and TRBJ2-1): GAGVSQSPSNKVTEKGKDVELRCDPISGHTALYWYRQSLGQGLEFLIYFQGNSAPDKSGLPSDRFSAERTGGSVSTLTIQRTQQEDSAVYLCASSLKGLVGQGEQFFGPGTRLTVL.